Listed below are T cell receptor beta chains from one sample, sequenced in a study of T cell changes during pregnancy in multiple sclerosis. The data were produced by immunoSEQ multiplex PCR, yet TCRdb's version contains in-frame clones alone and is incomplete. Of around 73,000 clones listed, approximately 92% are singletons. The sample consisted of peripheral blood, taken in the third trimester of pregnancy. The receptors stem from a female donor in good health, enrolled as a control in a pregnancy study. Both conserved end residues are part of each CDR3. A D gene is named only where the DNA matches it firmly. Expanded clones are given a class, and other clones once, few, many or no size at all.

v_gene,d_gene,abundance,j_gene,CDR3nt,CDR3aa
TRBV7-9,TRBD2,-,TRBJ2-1,TGTGCCAGCAGCTTAGGGAGAAGCGGGATCGAGCGGAATGAGCAGTTCTTC,CASSLGRSGIERNEQFF
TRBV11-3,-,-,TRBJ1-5,TGTGCCAGCAGCCCCAGGGACTATAGCAATCAGCCCCAGCATTTT,CASSPRDYSNQPQHF
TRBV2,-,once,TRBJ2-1,TGTGCCAGCGGGGATTACAGGGCCCTTGGTCAGTTCTTC,CASGDYRALGQFF
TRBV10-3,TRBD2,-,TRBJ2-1,TGTGCCATCAGTTTTAGCGGGGGGGCCCTCAATGAGCAGTTCTTC,CAISFSGGALNEQFF
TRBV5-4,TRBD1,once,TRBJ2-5,TGTGCCAGCAGCAGTGGACAGGGGAAGACCCAGTACTTC,CASSSGQGKTQYF
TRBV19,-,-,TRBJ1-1,TGTGCCAGTGCTCCCCGGGACACTGAAGCTTTCTTT,CASAPRDTEAFF
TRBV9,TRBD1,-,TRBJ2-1,TGTGCCAGCACACAGGGGAATGAGCAGTTCTTC,CASTQGNEQFF
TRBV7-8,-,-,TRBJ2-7,TGTGCCAGCAGCTTATGGTCGGCTACGGAGGGAGAAACCTACGAGCAGTACTTC,CASSLWSATEGETYEQYF
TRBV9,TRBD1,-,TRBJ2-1,TGTGCCAGCAGTGAACGGGACAGGGGGTACCATGAGCAGTTCTTC,CASSERDRGYHEQFF
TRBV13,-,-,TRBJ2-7,TGTGCCAGCAGCCCGGACTGGTTGGCGGGGTACTACGAGCAGTACTTC,CASSPDWLAGYYEQYF
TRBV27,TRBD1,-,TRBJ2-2,TGTGCCAGCAGTTTAACGGGACAGCTTAACACCGGGGAGCTGTTTTTT,CASSLTGQLNTGELFF
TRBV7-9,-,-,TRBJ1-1,TGTGCCAGCAGCTTAGACCCGGAGGGAGAAGCTTTCTTT,CASSLDPEGEAFF
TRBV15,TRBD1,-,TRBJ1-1,TGTGCCACCAGCCCCCGGACAGGGATGAACACTGAAGCTTTCTTT,CATSPRTGMNTEAFF
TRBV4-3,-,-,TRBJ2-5,TGCGCCAGCAGCCAATACGGAGGTCGGAAGACCCAGTACTTC,CASSQYGGRKTQYF
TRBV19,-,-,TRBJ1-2,TGTGCCAGTAGTATCGAAGGGGCACAAGGCTACACCTTC,CASSIEGAQGYTF
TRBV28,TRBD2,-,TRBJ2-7,TGTGCCAGCAGTTTACCCACTAGCGCCTACGAGCAGTACTTC,CASSLPTSAYEQYF
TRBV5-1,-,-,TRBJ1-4,TGCGCCAGCAGCTTGGGGACAGAAGGCGAGAAACTGTTTTTT,CASSLGTEGEKLFF
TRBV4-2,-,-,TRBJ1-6,TGTGCCAGCAGCCAAGACCATGGGGCGGTCAGCTCCTATAATTCACCCCTCCACTTT,CASSQDHGAVSSYNSPLHF
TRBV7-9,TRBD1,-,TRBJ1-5,TGTGCCAGCAGCGACGGGCAGGGGGCTGATTATAGCAATCAGCCCCAGCATTTT,CASSDGQGADYSNQPQHF
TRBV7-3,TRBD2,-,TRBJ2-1,TGTGCCAGCAGCCCCGTTGTGGTAGCGGGAGCCGAGCAGTTCTTC,CASSPVVVAGAEQFF
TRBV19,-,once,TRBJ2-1,TGTGCCGCCCGGGCGGGCGGAAGCTCCTACAATGAGCAGTTCTTC,CAARAGGSSYNEQFF
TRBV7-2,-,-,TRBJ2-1,TGTGCCAGCAGCTCAGGTCCGAGCTCCTACAATGAGCAGTTCTTC,CASSSGPSSYNEQFF
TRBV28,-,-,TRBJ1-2,TGTGCCAGCAGTTTTGGGCAGAACTATGGCTACACCTTC,CASSFGQNYGYTF
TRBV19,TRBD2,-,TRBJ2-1,TGTGCCAGTAGTCTAGCGGGGTCCTGGTACAATGAGCAGTTCTTC,CASSLAGSWYNEQFF
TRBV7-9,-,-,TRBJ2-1,TGTGCCAGCAGCTTACGAGGGACATACAATGAGCAGTTCTTC,CASSLRGTYNEQFF
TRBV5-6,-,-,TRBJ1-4,TGTGCCAGCAGCTTGTCTTGGGTCGGGAATGAAAAACTGTTTTTT,CASSLSWVGNEKLFF
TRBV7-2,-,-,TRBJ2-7,TGTGCCAGCAGCACGGTGGGGGGCTACGAGCAGTACTTC,CASSTVGGYEQYF
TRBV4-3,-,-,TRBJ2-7,TGCGCCAGCAGCCCGGAGGGGCGCTCCTACGAGCAGTACTTC,CASSPEGRSYEQYF
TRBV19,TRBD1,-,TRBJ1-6,TGTGCCAGTAGTATCGGGGGACAGGGGGTCTCACCCCTCCACTTT,CASSIGGQGVSPLHF
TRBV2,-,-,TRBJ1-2,TGTGCCAGCAGGACCCCCGGAGGGAGCTATGGCTACACCTTC,CASRTPGGSYGYTF
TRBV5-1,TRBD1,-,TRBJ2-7,TGCGCCAGCAGCCACGACAGGGGATCTCGCTACGAGCAGTACTTC,CASSHDRGSRYEQYF
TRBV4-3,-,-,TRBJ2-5,TGCGCCAGCAGCCAACATAAGGGGAGGGAGACCCAGTACTTC,CASSQHKGRETQYF
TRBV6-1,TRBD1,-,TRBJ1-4,TGTGCCAGCAGCCGGGACAGGGGCGAAAAACTGTTTTTT,CASSRDRGEKLFF
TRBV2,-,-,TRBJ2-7,TGTGCCACCCGATTCGGGGAGCTCTACGAGCAGTACTTC,CATRFGELYEQYF
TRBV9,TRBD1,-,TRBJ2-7,TGTGCCAGCAGCGCTTATACAGGGGGGCCCTACGAGCAGTACTTC,CASSAYTGGPYEQYF
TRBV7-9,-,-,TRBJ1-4,TGTGCCAGCAGCTTGCAGGGGAGAGGTGAAAAACTGTTTTTT,CASSLQGRGEKLFF
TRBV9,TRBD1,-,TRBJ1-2,TGTGCCAGCAGCACTCGGGACAGTCTCTCCTATGGCTACACCTTC,CASSTRDSLSYGYTF
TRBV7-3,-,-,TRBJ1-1,TGTGCCAGCAGCTCCCAGGACAGCACTGAAGCTTTCTTT,CASSSQDSTEAFF
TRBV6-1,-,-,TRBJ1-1,TGTGCCAGCAGTGGATGGACTGCGAACACTGAAGCTTTCTTT,CASSGWTANTEAFF